The 10 T cell receptor beta chains reported below all come from one sample, sequenced in a study of blood T cell repertoires in COVID-19. Using immunoSEQ multiplex PCR, the repertoire was profiled, and TCRdb retains in-frame clones only, with some absent. This sample has tens of thousands of clones, with 82% found just once. The specimen sequenced was peripheral blood. All receptors derive from a woman older than 75 with acute or convalescent COVID-19.

The V and J genes are TRBV24-1 and TRBJ1-2; D is uncertain. CDR1 and CDR2 (germline): KGHDR, SFDVKD. The V end was cut by 0 bases, the J end by 4 bases, with 8 bases between. The CDR3 covers 14 residues. CDR3 amino acids: CATSDLRTSYGYTF. The CDR3 DNA reads TGTGCCACCAGTGATTTGCGGACTAGCTATGGCTACACCTTC.

V gene TRBV2 combines with J gene TRBJ1-2; perhaps TRBD1 as D (6 bases). The V gene's germline CDR1 is SNHLY and CDR2 FYNNEI. The CDR3 length is 14 residues. V lost 6 bases and J lost 0, with 11 bases in between. CDR3 residues: CASSRRDTNYGYTF. The CDR3 coding sequence is TGTGCCAGCAGCCGCCGGGACACTAACTATGGCTACACCTTC.

This clone was observed a few times. The gene calls are TRBV19 and TRBJ1-4; 7 nucleotides line up with TRBD1. This CDR3 has 14 residues. Germline CDR1 LNHDA, CDR2 SQIVND (reference sequence). Trimming took 4 bases from V and 13 from J; bases not matched to a gene: 12. As DNA, the CDR3 is TGTGCCAGTAGTACCACTGACAGTGCAGGGGGACTGTTTTTT. Protein product: CASSTTDSAGGLFF.

This clone was counted only a few times. This chain connects TRBV4-1 to TRBJ2-1, with 9 bases lining up with TRBD2. The CDR3 runs to 13 residues. J gave up 12 bases and V 2 bases, and 5 bases lay outside the gene matches. Germline CDR1 MGHRA, CDR2 YSYEKL. The CDR3: CASSQWVREGQFF. CDR3 DNA sequence: TGCGCCAGCAGCCAATGGGTGCGGGAGGGGCAGTTCTTC.

This chain links TRBV7-9 with TRBJ2-1; TRBD1 agrees at 10 bases. Per germline, CDR1 SEHNR and CDR2 FQNEAQ (reference sequence). V was clipped by 4 bases and J by 4 bases; unmatched bases: 4. CDR3 length: 15 residues. In DNA form, the CDR3 reads TGTGCCAGCAGCTCCGGGACAGGGGTTTACAATGAGCAGTTCTTC. This codes for CASSSGTGVYNEQFF.

In DNA form, the CDR3 reads TGTGCCAGTAGTATTCCCCGGGGGACCGCTTTCTTT. This translates into CASSIPRGTAFF. The chain combines TRBV19 with TRBJ1-1; possibly TRBD1 for D (5 bases). CDR1 and CDR2 from the germline V gene are LNHDA and SQIVND (reference sequence). This CDR3 region has 12 residues. Trimming removed 3 bases from V and 11 bases from J, with 13 bases in between.

The rearrangement joins TRBV6-1 to TRBJ1-2; a weak D match, TRBD1 (5 bases). Germline-derived CDR1 and CDR2 are MNHNS and SASEGT. The CDR3 is made up of 14 amino acids. V shed 0 bases and J shed 5 bases, with 10 bases lying between them. CDR3 DNA: TGTGCCAGCAGTGAAGCAGGGGCTCGATATGGCTACACCTTC. Protein product: CASSEAGARYGYTF.

The chain combines TRBV6-5 with TRBJ2-7, with 8 bases aligning to TRBD1. This CDR3 has 14 residues. V gave up 4 bases and J gave up 1 base; unmatched junction bases: 3. Germline CDR1 MNHEY, CDR2 SVGAGI. The CDR3 protein is CASSFRTGSYEQYF. The CDR3 nucleotides are TGTGCCAGCAGTTTTAGGACAGGGTCCTACGAGCAGTACTTC.

This chain links TRBV7-9 with TRBJ1-1, with unresolved D. The CDR3 is made up of 15 amino acids. CDR1 and CDR2 from the germline V gene are SEHNR and FQNEAQ (reference sequence). V was cut by 5 bases and J by 2 bases, with 15 bases left in between. In DNA, the CDR3 is TGTGCCAGCAGCACTAACCGACCATACAACACTGAAGCTTTCTTT. Encoded protein: CASSTNRPYNTEAFF.

V gene TRBV4-1 combines with J gene TRBJ1-6; D might be TRBD1 (6 bases). V lost 4 bases and J lost 3, with 13 bases in between. This CDR3 is built from 16 residues. The germline V gene has CDR1 MGHRA and CDR2 YSYEKL. The CDR3: CASSPQPDSYNSPLHF. CDR3 coding DNA: TGCGCCAGCAGCCCCCAACCGGACAGCTATAATTCACCCCTCCACTTT.